This is a list of T cell receptor beta chains from one sample in a study of T cells after yellow fever vaccination. MiXCR, run by TCRdb on the 5' RACE reads, gives a single entry per CDR3 protein. The sample yields about 340,000 distinct CDR3 sequences, almost 4% seen once. Sequenced material: PBMCs, taken 5 days after the yellow fever booster vaccination. The receptor source for this set is a man aged 18 to 30 who received the YFV17D yellow fever vaccine. The CDR3 runs from the conserved cysteine through the conserved F or W. Each record gives: V gene, J gene, CDR3 protein.

V gene: TRBV18
J gene: TRBJ2-3
CDR3 protein: CASSPSGRTDTQYF

V gene: TRBV5-6
J gene: TRBJ1-5
CDR3 protein: CASSFDGSNQPQHF

V gene: TRBV20-1
J gene: TRBJ1-2
CDR3 protein: CSARDMDRNYGYTF

V gene: TRBV7-2
J gene: TRBJ1-2
CDR3 protein: CASSTWTGLNYGYTF

V gene: TRBV23-1
J gene: TRBJ2-5
CDR3 protein: CATRDRQETQYF

V gene: TRBV12-3/TRBV12-4
J gene: TRBJ2-6
CDR3 protein: CASSPPPYWTGSSGANVLTF

V gene: TRBV5-4
J gene: TRBJ1-2
CDR3 protein: CASSPAAGQGSDGYTF

V gene: TRBV5-6
J gene: TRBJ1-2
CDR3 protein: CASSSPWTGRYGYTF

V gene: TRBV12-3/TRBV12-4
J gene: TRBJ1-1
CDR3 protein: CASSDQGATEAFF

V gene: TRBV5-1
J gene: TRBJ2-1
CDR3 protein: CASSPGTGGSYNEQFF

V gene: TRBV9
J gene: TRBJ1-1
CDR3 protein: CASSVGSGGTEAFF

V gene: TRBV6-2/TRBV6-3
J gene: TRBJ2-5
CDR3 protein: CASSYSTFGEETQYF

V gene: TRBV12-3/TRBV12-4
J gene: TRBJ1-2
CDR3 protein: CASSAGSPYGYTF

V gene: TRBV5-4
J gene: TRBJ2-5
CDR3 protein: CASSVGTGVGETQYF

V gene: TRBV15
J gene: TRBJ2-7
CDR3 protein: CATSTGQSDEQYF

V gene: TRBV7-2
J gene: TRBJ1-2
CDR3 protein: CASSWGQRYGYTF

V gene: TRBV28
J gene: TRBJ2-6
CDR3 protein: CASSLRRVPGANVLTF

V gene: TRBV6-5
J gene: TRBJ2-5
CDR3 protein: CASSYYAGTGDEIQYF

V gene: TRBV10-3
J gene: TRBJ1-1
CDR3 protein: CAIRSSGNTEAFF

V gene: TRBV6-2/TRBV6-3
J gene: TRBJ2-5
CDR3 protein: CASSTLLRETQYF

V gene: TRBV6-2/TRBV6-3
J gene: TRBJ1-1
CDR3 protein: CASSYASKLMDRDRRPNTEAFF

V gene: TRBV18
J gene: TRBJ1-1
CDR3 protein: CASSPWGSTEAFF

V gene: TRBV6-6
J gene: TRBJ2-3
CDR3 protein: CAEGTANGDTQYF

V gene: TRBV6-5
J gene: TRBJ2-1
CDR3 protein: CASSYESSGGIPYNEQFF

V gene: TRBV21-1
J gene: TRBJ2-5
CDR3 protein: CASSRGTAQETQYF

V gene: TRBV7-2
J gene: TRBJ2-7
CDR3 protein: CASSPFAGGLEQYF

V gene: TRBV5-1
J gene: TRBJ1-1
CDR3 protein: CASSLVFGLEGPNTEAFF

V gene: TRBV11-2
J gene: TRBJ1-6
CDR3 protein: CASSVSPLTLHF

V gene: TRBV20-1
J gene: TRBJ2-2
CDR3 protein: CSARGQGDTGELFF

V gene: TRBV18
J gene: TRBJ2-3
CDR3 protein: CASSPEPGLAEYTQYF

V gene: TRBV7-2
J gene: TRBJ1-3
CDR3 protein: CASTQSSLPSGNTIYF

V gene: TRBV20-1
J gene: TRBJ2-6
CDR3 protein: CSAPPQTGANVLTF

V gene: TRBV3-1
J gene: TRBJ2-6
CDR3 protein: CASSQDFISGANVLTF

V gene: TRBV25-1
J gene: TRBJ1-1
CDR3 protein: CASSESGKKNTEAFF

V gene: TRBV6-2/TRBV6-3
J gene: TRBJ1-1
CDR3 protein: CASSYSSQRGDTEAFF

V gene: TRBV10-3
J gene: TRBJ2-5
CDR3 protein: CATQPGQGLGTQYF

V gene: TRBV20-1
J gene: TRBJ1-3
CDR3 protein: CSARVNTPGNTIYF

V gene: TRBV7-9
J gene: TRBJ1-1
CDR3 protein: CASSLGSGDRADTEAFF

V gene: TRBV15
J gene: TRBJ2-5
CDR3 protein: CATSRGGKETQYF

V gene: TRBV5-1
J gene: TRBJ2-2
CDR3 protein: CASSLYRNTGELFF

V gene: TRBV6-6
J gene: TRBJ2-5
CDR3 protein: CASTPRGPSRNF

V gene: TRBV7-2
J gene: TRBJ2-6
CDR3 protein: CASSLAVPGQGAGANVLTF

V gene: TRBV10-3
J gene: TRBJ2-7
CDR3 protein: CAISPGKDYEQYF

V gene: TRBV6-2/TRBV6-3
J gene: TRBJ2-5
CDR3 protein: CATFSGGGETQYF

V gene: TRBV24-1
J gene: TRBJ2-5
CDR3 protein: CATSDRFAPQETQYF

V gene: TRBV10-3
J gene: TRBJ2-7
CDR3 protein: CAISEWKGTTEQYF

V gene: TRBV7-9
J gene: TRBJ2-1
CDR3 protein: CASSSVGSGGHRSSYNEQFF

V gene: TRBV6-5
J gene: TRBJ1-2
CDR3 protein: CASSYSNPGPYGYTF

V gene: TRBV7-9
J gene: TRBJ2-3
CDR3 protein: CASSPQDRGDTQYF

V gene: TRBV5-1
J gene: TRBJ2-4
CDR3 protein: CASSDREAKNIQYF

V gene: TRBV7-9
J gene: TRBJ2-3
CDR3 protein: CASSLAWDSTDTQYF

V gene: TRBV27
J gene: TRBJ1-6
CDR3 protein: CASSLYPEANSPLHF

V gene: TRBV4-3
J gene: TRBJ1-5
CDR3 protein: CASSQDRDSRQPQHF